The source of this T cell receptor beta chain is a study of blood T cell repertoires in COVID-19. The CDR3 has 19 amino acids. J gave up 6 bases and V 6 bases, and 20 bases lay outside the gene matches. Germline lookup yields CDR1 SNHLY and CDR2 FYNNEI. TCRdb's table, derived via immunoSEQ multiplex PCR, lists solely in-frame clones and lacks some. The table records around 23,000 clones, 65% to 80% of them present only once. This clonotype originated in a man aged 50 to 60 with COVID-19, enrolled during active disease. Source material: peripheral blood. The chain employs TRBV2 and TRBJ2-2; 9 bases align to TRBD2. The CDR3 loop reads CASREGGWSGRPRAGELFF. The CDR3 coding sequence is TGTGCCAGCAGGGAGGGAGGTTGGAGCGGGAGGCCGCGGGCCGGGGAGCTGTTTTTT.